What follows are 10 T cell receptor beta chains derived from one specimen sequenced in a study of T cells in localized non-small cell lung cancer (dated by TCRdb to the early 2020s). To prepare the library, the immunoSEQ multiplex PCR assay was applied. The clones in this table, taken by TCRdb from immuneACCESS, are in-frame only. Not every clone is retained; where verified, under half of the shortfall comes from an unresolved V gene, and the cause of the rest is unknown. The sample table holds roughly 35,000 clones, of which 88% were seen once. The top ten constitute roughly 4% of the sample. This material consisted of peripheral blood, taken before any cancer treatment. Receptor source: a woman aged 35 to 70 with stage I lung adenocarcinoma.

This chain links TRBV18 with TRBJ2-2; D is ambiguous. V dropped 1 base and J dropped 0 bases, with 9 bases sitting between them. Per the germline V gene, CDR1 is KGHSH and CDR2 is LQKENI. This CDR3 spans 16 amino acids. The CDR3 sequence is CASSPQSPANTGELFF. The CDR3 DNA sequence: TGTGCCAGCTCACCACAGTCTCCAGCGAACACCGGGGAGCTGTTTTTT. Looking up the rest from reference TRBV18 and TRBJ2-2 gives the full variable domain: NAGVMQNPRHLVRRRGQEARLRCSPMKGHSHVYWYRQLPEEGLKFMVYLQKENIIDESGMPKERFSAEFPKEGPSILRIQQVVRGDSAAYFCASSPQSPANTGELFFGEGSRLTVL.

This clone appeared once. This sequence joins TRBV18 and TRBJ1-2, with 7 bases that match TRBD1. The CDR3 length is 14 residues. Trimming at V came to 5 bases and at J to 0 bases, leaving 3 bases not matched to a gene. Germline V gives CDR1 KGHSH, CDR2 LQKENI. Here the CDR3 DNA reads TGTGCCAGCTCAGGGACAGCGGCTAACTATGGCTACACCTTC. This sequence encodes CASSGTAANYGYTF.

V usage is TRBV4-2 and J usage is TRBJ2-1; the D gene could be TRBD1 or TRBD2 (6 bases each). This CDR3 contains 16 residues. V was trimmed by 0 bases and J by 2 bases, leaving 11 bases between them. Germline assignment: CDR1 LGHNA and CDR2 YNFKEQ. The CDR3 spells CASSQDTGATYNEQFF. CDR3 sequence (DNA): TGTGCCAGCAGCCAAGATACGGGGGCTACCTACAATGAGCAGTTCTTC.

V is TRBV13 and J is TRBJ1-2; no firm D call. The CDR3 loop spans 16 amino acids. V lost 2 bases to trimming and J lost 6 bases, with 19 bases between them. From germline, CDR1 is PRHDT and CDR2 FYEKMQ (reference sequence). The CDR3 DNA sequence: TGTGCCAGCAGCTTAAGATCTGGGTTTTCAGTTGATGGCTACACCTTC. It specifies CASSLRSGFSVDGYTF.

This clone was counted once. The chain has TRBV11-2 and TRBJ1-2; D not resolved. The CDR3 loop spans 11 amino acids. CDR1 and CDR2 from the germline V gene are SGHAT and FQNNGV. The V gene lost 5 bases and the J gene lost 8 bases, with 9 bases spanning the gap. The CDR3 region is CASSPRLGYTF. CDR3 coding DNA: TGTGCCAGCAGCCCCCGACTGGGCTACACCTTC. The variable domain in full, completed from reference TRBV11-2 and TRBJ1-2, reads EAGVAQSPRYKIIEKRQSVAFWCNPISGHATLYWYQQILGQGPKLLIQFQNNGVVDDSQLPKDRFSAERLKGVDSTLKIQPAKLEDSAVYLCASSPRLGYTFGSGTRLTVV.

V usage is TRBV6-5 and J usage is TRBJ2-5; tentative D call: TRBD1 (5 bases). The CDR3 runs 16 residues. Trimming stripped 2 bases from V and 2 bases from J, with 15 bases between. Per germline, CDR1 MNHEY and CDR2 SVGAGI. The CDR3 DNA reads TGTGCCAGCAGTTACGGGTCAGGGATTGCACAAGAGACCCAGTACTTC. Amino acids: CASSYGSGIAQETQYF.

The chain couples TRBV12-5 to TRBJ1-1, with D tentatively TRBD1 (6 bases). The V and J ends lost 2 bases and 4 bases respectively, with 11 bases between them. CDR1 and CDR2 from the germline V gene are LGHNT and FRNRAP. This CDR3 comprises 14 residues. The CDR3 nucleotides read TGTGCTAGTGGTTTGAACGGGGGGGCCACTGAAGCTTTCTTT. Its protein product is CASGLNGGATEAFF.

The chain links TRBV5-1 to TRBJ2-5, with TRBD2 identical over 10 bases. V was clipped by 2 bases and J by 2 bases; unmatched bases: 6. The germline gives CDR1 SGHRS, CDR2 YFSETQ. The CDR3 spans 16 residues. CDR3 DNA: TGCGCCAGCAGCTTAAGTAGCGGGGGGCCTCAAGAGACCCAGTACTTC. Translation gives CASSLSSGGPQETQYF.

The chain links TRBV7-3 to TRBJ2-3; maybe TRBD1 (6 bases). V lost 0 bases, J lost 1 base, and 8 bases lay in between. Germline V gene lookup returns CDR1 SGHTA and CDR2 FQGTGA. This CDR3 comprises 15 residues. The CDR3 region has the DNA TGTGCCAGCAGCTTAACGCGGACAGGCACAGATACGCAGTATTTT. Its translation is CASSLTRTGTDTQYF.

The chain is built from TRBV6-6 and TRBJ2-3; D perhaps matches TRBD2 (7 bases). Germline CDR1 MNHNY, CDR2 SVGAGI (reference sequence). The ends were cut back, 6 bases at V and 6 bases at J, with 22 bases in the middle. This CDR3 comprises 16 residues. In nucleotides, the CDR3 is TGTGCCAGCAGGGACATACGGGGGGCCCGCGGGGATACGCAGTATTTT. It yields the protein CASRDIRGARGDTQYF.